This TCR beta chain was recovered during a study of post-analysis software for immune sequencing data (dated by TCRdb to the mid-2010s). About the full investigation: Relapsing-remitting, secondary progressive and progressive-relapsing multiple sclerosis were recorded as disease courses, and subtype annotation was lacking for some patients. A subset of samples was prepared in parallel using single-end sample barcoding, then pooled and co-amplified after Illumina adapter ligation. Patient repertoires were compared against about twelve previously published healthy control repertoires from donors aged 6 to 25 years.

Including the terminal cysteine and phenylalanine, the CDR3 comprises 16 residues. The entry retains the CDR3 DNA only, 48 bases that are in frame from base 1. The germline V end is reduced by 7 bases and the J end by 5 bases; junction bases left unmatched: 13. The CDR1 and CDR2 encoded by the germline V gene (reference sequence) are SEHNR and FQNEAQ. To demonstrate the VDJtools post-analysis software, TCR beta repertoires were profiled from the peripheral blood of some 12 young patients with multiple sclerosis. The multiple sclerosis patients were children and adolescents between roughly 6 and 15 years of age. This clonotype was observed a few times. Its antigen is unknown. Base qualities are not recorded, but no much larger clone differs from it by a single base. Library method: PCR. Sequencer: Illumina HiSeq 2500. Unique molecular identifiers were incorporated into TCR beta cDNA libraries to reduce PCR and sequencing biases. Roughly 0.5 million cDNA molecules were obtained per 1 to 10 million input T cells, so each molecule approximated one T cell. Patient libraries were prepared and sequenced with the same protocol used for the earlier healthy control dataset. Samples belonging to the same batch were prepared together, multiplexed and sequenced on a shared HiSeq lane. From the authors' description of their analysis: MIGEC handled the raw barcoded reads, throwing out single-read molecular identifier groups before consensus assembly and CDR3 extraction. VDJtools was used for post-analysis of the clonotype tables, with diversity normalized by down-sampling every dataset to the smallest sample size. In repertoire overlap clustering, CDR3 amino acid sequences, but not nucleotide sequences, were matched to correct batch-related cross-sample contamination. TCRdb reprocessed the public reads (quality trimming at Q25 with fastp, clone calling with MiXCR) and kept in-frame beta chains. Every CDR3 protein is listed once, alongside the most common genes and DNA of its rows. The V and J calls reflect TCRdb's pipeline rather than the authors' work. For this sample there are over 300,000 distinct CDR3 sequences; less than 40% appear just once. The top ten clonotypes cover around an eighth of the sample.

The paper as a whole reports these results and caveats: Direct clustering with F measure revealed strong co-clustering of samples prepared in the same batch, which led to a batch-effect correction. Significantly lower normalized Chao1 diversity was found in multiple sclerosis patients than in controls, suggesting substantial peripheral T-cell clonal expansion. The control group was slightly older than the multiple sclerosis patient group. Significantly higher frequencies in patients than in controls were found for roughly 5 TRBV segments, including TRBV5-6, TRBV5-1 and TRBV20-1.

Material: blood. This sequence uses TRBV7-9 and TRBJ2-5; 10 central nucleotides agree with TRBD2. This TCR derives from a girl under 18 with multiple sclerosis. The CDR3 here reads CASTWLAGELGETQYF. The nucleotides read TGTGCCAGCACCTGGCTAGCGGGGGAACTAGGGGAGACCCAGTACTTC.